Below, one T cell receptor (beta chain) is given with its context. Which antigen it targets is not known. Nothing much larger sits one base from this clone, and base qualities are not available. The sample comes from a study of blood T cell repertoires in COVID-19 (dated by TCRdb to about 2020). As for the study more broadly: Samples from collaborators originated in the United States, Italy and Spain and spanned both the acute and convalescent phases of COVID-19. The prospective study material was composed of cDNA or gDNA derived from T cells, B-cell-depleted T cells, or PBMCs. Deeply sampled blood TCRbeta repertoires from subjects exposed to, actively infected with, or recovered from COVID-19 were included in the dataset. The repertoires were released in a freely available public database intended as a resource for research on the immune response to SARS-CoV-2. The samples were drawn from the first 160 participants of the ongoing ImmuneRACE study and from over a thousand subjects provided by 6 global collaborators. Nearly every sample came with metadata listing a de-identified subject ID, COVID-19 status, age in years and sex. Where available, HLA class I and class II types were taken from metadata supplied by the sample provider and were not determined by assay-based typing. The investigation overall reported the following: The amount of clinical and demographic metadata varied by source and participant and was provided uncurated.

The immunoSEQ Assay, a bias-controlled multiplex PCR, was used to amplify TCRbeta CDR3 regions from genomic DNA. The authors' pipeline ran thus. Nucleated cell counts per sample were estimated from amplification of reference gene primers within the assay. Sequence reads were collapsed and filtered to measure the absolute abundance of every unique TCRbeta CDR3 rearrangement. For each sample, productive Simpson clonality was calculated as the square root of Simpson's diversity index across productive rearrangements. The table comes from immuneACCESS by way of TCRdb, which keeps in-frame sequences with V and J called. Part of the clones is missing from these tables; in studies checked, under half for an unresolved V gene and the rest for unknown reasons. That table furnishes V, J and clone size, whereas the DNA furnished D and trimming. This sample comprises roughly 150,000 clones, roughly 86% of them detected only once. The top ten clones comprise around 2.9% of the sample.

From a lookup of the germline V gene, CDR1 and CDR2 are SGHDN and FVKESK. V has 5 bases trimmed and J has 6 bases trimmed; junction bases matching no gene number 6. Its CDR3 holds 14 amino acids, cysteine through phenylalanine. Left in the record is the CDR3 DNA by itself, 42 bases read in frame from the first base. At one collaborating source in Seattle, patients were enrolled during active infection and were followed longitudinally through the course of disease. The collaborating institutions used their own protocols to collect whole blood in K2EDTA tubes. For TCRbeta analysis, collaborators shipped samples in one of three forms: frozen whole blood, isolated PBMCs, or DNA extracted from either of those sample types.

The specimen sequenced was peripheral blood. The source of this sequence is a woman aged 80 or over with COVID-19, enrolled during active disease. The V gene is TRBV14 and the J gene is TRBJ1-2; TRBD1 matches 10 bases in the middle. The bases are TGTGCCAGCAGCAAGACAGGGGGCATCAATGGCTACACCTTC. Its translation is CASSKTGGINGYTF.